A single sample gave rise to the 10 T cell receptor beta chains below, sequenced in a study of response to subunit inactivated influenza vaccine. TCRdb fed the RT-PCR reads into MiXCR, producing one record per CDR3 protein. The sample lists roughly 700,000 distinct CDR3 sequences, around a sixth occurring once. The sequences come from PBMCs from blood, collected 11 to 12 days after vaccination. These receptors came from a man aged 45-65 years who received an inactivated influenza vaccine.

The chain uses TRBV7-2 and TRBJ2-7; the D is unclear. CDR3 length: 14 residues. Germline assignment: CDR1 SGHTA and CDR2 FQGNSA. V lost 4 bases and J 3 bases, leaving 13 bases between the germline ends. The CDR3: CASSYDPGGYEQYF. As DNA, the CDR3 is TGTGCCAGCAGCTATGATCCAGGCGGCTACGAGCAGTACTTC.

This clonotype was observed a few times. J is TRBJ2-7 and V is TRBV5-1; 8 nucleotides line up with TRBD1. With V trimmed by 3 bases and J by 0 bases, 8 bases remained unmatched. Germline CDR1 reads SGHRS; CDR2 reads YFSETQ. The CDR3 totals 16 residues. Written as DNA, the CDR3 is TGCGCCAGCAGCTCCTCGACAGGGGCCCTCTCCTACGAGCAGTACTTC. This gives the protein CASSSSTGALSYEQYF. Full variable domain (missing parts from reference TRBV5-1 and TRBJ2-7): KAGVTQTPRYLIKTRGQQVTLSCSPISGHRSVSWYQQTPGQGLQFLFEYFSETQRNKGNFPGRFSGRQFSNSRSEMNVSTLELGDSALYLCASSSSTGALSYEQYFGPGTRLTVT.

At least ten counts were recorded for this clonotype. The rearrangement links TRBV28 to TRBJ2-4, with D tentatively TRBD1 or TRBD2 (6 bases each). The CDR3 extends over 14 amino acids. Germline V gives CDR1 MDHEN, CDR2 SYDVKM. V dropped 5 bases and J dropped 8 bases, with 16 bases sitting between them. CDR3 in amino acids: CASSTLNREDIQYF. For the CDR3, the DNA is TGTGCCAGCAGTACCCTTAACAGGGAGGACATTCAGTACTTC.

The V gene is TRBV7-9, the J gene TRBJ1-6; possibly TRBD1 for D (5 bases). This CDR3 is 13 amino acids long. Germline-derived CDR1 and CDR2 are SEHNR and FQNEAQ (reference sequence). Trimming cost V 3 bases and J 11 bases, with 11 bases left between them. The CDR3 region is CASSLGPTAPLHF. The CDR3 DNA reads TGTGCCAGCAGCTTGGGCCCGACAGCACCCCTCCACTTT.

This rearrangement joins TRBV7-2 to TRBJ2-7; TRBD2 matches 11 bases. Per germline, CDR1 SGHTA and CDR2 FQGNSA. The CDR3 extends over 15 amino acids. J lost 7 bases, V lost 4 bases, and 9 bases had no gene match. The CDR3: CASSSSGGYLTEQYF. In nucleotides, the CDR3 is TGTGCCAGCAGCTCTAGCGGGGGGTATCTTACAGAGCAGTACTTC.

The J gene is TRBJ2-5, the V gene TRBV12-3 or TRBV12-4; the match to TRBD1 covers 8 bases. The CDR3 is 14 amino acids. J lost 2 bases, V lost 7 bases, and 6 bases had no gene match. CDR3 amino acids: CASTIQGVQETQYF. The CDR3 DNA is TGTGCCAGCACCATACAGGGGGTTCAAGAGACCCAGTACTTC.

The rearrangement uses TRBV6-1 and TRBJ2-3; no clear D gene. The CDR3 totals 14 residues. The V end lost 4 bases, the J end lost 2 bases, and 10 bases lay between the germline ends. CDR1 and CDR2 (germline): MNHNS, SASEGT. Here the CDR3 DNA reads TGTGCCAGCAGTGCTGTCAGTCTCACAGATACGCAGTATTTT. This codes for CASSAVSLTDTQYF.

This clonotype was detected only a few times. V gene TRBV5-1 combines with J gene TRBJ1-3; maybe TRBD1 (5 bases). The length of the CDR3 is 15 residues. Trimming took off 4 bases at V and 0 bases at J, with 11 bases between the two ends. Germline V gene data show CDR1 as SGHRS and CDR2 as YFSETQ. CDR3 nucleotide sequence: TGCGCCAGCAGCCCTGGGGCCACCTCTGGAAACACCATATATTTT. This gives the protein CASSPGATSGNTIYF.

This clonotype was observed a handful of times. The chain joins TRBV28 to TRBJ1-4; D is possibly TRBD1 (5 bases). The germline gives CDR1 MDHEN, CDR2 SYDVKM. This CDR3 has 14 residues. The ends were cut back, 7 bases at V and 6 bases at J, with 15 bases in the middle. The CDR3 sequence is CASTPPGADEKLFF. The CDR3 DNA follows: TGTGCCAGCACCCCTCCCGGGGCCGATGAAAAACTGTTTTTT.

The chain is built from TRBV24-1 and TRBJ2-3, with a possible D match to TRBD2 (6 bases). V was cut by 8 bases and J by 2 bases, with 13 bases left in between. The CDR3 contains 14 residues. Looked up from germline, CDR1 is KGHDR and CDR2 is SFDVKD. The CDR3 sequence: CATTPREDTDTQYF. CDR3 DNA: TGTGCCACCACACCAAGGGAGGACACAGATACGCAGTATTTT.